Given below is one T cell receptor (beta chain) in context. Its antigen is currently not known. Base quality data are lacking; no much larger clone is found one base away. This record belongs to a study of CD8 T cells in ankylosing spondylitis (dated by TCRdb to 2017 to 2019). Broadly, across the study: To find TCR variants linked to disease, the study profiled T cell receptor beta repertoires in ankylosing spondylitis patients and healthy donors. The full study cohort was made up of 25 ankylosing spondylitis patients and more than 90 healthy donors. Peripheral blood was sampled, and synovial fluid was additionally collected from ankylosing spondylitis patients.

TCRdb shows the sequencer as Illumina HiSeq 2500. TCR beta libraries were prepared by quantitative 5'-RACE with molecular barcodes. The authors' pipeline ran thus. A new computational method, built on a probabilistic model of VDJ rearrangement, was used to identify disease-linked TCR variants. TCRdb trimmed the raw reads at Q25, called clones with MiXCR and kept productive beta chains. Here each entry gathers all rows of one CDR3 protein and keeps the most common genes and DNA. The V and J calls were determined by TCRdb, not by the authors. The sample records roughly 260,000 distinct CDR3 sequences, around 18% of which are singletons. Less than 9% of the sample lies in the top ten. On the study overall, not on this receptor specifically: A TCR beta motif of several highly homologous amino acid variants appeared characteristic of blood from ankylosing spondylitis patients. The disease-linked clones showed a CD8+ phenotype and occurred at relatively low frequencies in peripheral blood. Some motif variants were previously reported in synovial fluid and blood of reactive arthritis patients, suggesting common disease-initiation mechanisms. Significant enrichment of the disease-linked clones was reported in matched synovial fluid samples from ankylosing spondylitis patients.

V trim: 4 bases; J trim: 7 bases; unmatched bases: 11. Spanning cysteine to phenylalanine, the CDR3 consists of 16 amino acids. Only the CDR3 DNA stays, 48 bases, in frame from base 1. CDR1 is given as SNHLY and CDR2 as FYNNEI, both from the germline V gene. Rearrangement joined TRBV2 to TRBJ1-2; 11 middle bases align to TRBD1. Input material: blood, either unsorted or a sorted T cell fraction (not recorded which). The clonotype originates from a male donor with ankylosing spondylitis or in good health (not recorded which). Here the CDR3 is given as CASSVVPGQGVRGYTF. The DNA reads TGTGCCAGCAGTGTCGTACCGGGACAGGGGGTTCGTGGCTACACCTTC.